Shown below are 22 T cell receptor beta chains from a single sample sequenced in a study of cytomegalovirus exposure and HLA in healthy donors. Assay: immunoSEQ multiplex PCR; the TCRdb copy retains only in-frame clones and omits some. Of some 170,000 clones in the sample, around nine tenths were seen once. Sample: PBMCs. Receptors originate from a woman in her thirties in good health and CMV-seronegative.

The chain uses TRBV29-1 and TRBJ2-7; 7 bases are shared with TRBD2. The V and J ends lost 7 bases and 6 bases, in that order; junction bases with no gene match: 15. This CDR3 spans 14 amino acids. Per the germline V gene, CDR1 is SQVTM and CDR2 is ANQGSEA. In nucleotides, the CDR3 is TGCAGCGCCCGCTCCCCGGGGGAGGGGACCGAGCAGTACTTC. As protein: CSARSPGEGTEQYF.

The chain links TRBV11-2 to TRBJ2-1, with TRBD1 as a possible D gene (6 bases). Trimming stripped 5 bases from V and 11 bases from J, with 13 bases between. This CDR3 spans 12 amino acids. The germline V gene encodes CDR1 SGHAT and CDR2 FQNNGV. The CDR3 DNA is TGTGCCAGCAGCCTCCGGGACACCCAGCAGTTCTTC. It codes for CASSLRDTQQFF. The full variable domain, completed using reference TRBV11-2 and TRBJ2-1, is EAGVAQSPRYKIIEKRQSVAFWCNPISGHATLYWYQQILGQGPKLLIQFQNNGVVDDSQLPKDRFSAERLKGVDSTLKIQPAKLEDSAVYLCASSLRDTQQFFGPGTRLTVL.

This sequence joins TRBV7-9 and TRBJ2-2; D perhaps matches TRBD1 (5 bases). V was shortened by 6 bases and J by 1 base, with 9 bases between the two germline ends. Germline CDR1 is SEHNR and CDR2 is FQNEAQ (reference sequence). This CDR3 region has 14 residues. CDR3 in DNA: TGTGCCAGCAGGATAACAGGGAACACCGGGGAGCTGTTTTTT. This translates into CASRITGNTGELFF. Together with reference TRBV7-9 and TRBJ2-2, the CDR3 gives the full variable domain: DTGVSQNPRHKITKRGQNVTFRCDPISEHNRLYWYRQTLGQGPEFLTYFQNEAQLEKSRLLSDRFSAERPKGSFSTLEIQRTEQGDSAMYLCASRITGNTGELFFGEGSRLTVL.

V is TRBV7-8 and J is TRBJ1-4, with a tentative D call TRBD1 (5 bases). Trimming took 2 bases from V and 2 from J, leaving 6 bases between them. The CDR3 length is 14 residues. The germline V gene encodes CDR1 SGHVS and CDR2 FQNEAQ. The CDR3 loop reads CASSLRGTNEKLFF. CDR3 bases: TGTGCCAGCAGCTTACGGGGGACTAATGAAAAACTGTTTTTT. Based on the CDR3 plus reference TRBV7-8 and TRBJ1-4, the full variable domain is GAGVSQSPRYKVAKRGQDVALRCDPISGHVSLFWYQQALGQGPEFLTYFQNEAQLDKSGLPSDRFFAERPEGSVSTLKIQRTQQEDSAVYLCASSLRGTNEKLFFGSGTQLSVL.

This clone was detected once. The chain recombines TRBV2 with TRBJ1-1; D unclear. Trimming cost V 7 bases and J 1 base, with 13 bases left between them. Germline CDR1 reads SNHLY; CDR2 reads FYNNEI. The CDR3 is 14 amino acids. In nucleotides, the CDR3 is TGTGCCAGCACCAACCGGGGATGGAACACTGAAGCTTTCTTT. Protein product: CASTNRGWNTEAFF. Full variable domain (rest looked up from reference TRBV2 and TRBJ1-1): EPEVTQTPSHQVTQMGQEVILRCVPISNHLYFYWYRQILGQKVEFLVSFYNNEISEKSEIFDDQFSVERPDGSNFTLKIRSTKLEDSAMYFCASTNRGWNTEAFFGQGTRLTVV.

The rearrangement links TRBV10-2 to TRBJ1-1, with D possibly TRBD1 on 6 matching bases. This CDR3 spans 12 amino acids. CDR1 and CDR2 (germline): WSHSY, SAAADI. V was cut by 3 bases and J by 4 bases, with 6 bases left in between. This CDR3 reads CASSDRGTEAFF. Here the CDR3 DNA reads TGCGCCAGCAGTGACAGGGGCACTGAAGCTTTCTTT.

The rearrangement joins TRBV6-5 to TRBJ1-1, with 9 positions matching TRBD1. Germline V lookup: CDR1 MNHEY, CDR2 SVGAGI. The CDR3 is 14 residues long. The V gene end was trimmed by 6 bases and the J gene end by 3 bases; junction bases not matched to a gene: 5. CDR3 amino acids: CASSTGQGYTEAFF. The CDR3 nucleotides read TGTGCCAGCAGCACCGGACAGGGGTACACTGAAGCTTTCTTT.

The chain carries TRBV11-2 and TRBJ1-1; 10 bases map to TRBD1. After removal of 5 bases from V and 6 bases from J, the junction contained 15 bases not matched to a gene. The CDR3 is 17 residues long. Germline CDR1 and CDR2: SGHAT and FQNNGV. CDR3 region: CASSPIYRDRGRAEAFF. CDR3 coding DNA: TGTGCCAGCAGCCCCATCTACCGGGACAGGGGTCGCGCTGAAGCTTTCTTT.

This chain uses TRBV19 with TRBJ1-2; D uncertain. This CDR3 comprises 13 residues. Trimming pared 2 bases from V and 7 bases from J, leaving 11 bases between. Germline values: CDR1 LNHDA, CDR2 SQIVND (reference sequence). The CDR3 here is CASSIKGRGGYTF. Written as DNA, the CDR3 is TGTGCCAGTAGTATAAAAGGGAGAGGTGGCTACACCTTC.

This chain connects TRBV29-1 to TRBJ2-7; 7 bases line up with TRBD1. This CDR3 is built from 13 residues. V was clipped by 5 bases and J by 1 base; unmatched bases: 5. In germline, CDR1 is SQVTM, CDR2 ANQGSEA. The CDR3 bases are TGCAGCGTTCTCCGGGACAGATCCTACGAGCAGTACTTC. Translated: CSVLRDRSYEQYF.

The CDR3 is CASSLGLGEKLFF. The CDR3 DNA sequence: TGTGCCAGCAGCTTGGGGCTTGGTGAAAAACTGTTTTTT. The chain uses TRBV11-2 and TRBJ1-4, with D possibly being TRBD1 (5 bases). With 3 bases removed from V and 7 bases from J, the gap between germline ends came to 9 bases. The CDR3 extends over 13 amino acids. Germline lookup yields CDR1 SGHAT and CDR2 FQNNGV.

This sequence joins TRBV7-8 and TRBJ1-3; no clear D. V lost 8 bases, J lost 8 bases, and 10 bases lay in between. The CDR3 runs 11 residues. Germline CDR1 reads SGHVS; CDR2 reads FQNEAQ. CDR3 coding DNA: TGTGCCAGCTCGGTCGTCGACACCATATATTTT. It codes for CASSVVDTIYF. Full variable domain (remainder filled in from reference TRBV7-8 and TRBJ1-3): GAGVSQSPRYKVAKRGQDVALRCDPISGHVSLFWYQQALGQGPEFLTYFQNEAQLDKSGLPSDRFFAERPEGSVSTLKIQRTQQEDSAVYLCASSVVDTIYFGEGSWLTVV.

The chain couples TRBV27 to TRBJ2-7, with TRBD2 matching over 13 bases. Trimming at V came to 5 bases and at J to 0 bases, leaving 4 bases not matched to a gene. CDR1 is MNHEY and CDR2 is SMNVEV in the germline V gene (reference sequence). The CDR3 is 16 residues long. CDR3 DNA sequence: TGTGCCAGCAGTACGACTAGCGGGGGGTTCTCCTACGAGCAGTACTTC. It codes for CASSTTSGGFSYEQYF.

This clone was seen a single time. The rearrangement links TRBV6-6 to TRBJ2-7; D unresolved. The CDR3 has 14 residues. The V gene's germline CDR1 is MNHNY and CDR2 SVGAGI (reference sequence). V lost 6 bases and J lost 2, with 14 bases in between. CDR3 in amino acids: CASRPRGGTYEQYF. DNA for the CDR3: TGTGCCAGCAGGCCCCGAGGTGGTACCTACGAGCAGTACTTC.

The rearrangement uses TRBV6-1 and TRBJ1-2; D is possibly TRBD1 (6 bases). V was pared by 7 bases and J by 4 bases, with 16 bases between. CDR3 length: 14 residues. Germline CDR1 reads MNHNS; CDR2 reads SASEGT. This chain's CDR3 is CASKGRGGSYGYTF. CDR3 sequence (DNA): TGTGCCAGCAAGGGCAGGGGTGGTAGCTATGGCTACACCTTC.

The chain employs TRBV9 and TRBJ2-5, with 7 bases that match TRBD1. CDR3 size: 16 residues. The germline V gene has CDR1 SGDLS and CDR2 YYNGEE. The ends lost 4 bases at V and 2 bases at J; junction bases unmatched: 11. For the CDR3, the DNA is TGTGCCAGCAGCCTCAAACCCCGACAGGGTCAAGAGACCCAGTACTTC. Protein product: CASSLKPRQGQETQYF.

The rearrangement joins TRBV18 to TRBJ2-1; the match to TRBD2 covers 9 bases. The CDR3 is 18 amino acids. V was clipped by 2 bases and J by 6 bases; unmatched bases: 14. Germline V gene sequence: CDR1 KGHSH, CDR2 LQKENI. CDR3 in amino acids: CASSPRGSGSGGSNEQFF. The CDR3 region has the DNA TGTGCCAGCTCACCAAGGGGTTCGGGGAGCGGGGGGAGCAATGAGCAGTTCTTC.

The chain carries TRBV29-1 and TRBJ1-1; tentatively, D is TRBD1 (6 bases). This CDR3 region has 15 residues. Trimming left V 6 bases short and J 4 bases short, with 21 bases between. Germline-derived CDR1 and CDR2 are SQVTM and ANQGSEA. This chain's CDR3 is CSVSSGAGWATEAFF. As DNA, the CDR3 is TGCAGCGTAAGCTCAGGGGCAGGATGGGCCACTGAAGCTTTCTTT.

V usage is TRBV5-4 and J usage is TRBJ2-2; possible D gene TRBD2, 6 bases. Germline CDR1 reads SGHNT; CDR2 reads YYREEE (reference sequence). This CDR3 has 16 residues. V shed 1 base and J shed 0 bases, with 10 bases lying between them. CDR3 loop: CASSLRDFANTGELFF. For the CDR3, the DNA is TGTGCCAGCAGCTTGAGGGACTTCGCGAACACCGGGGAGCTGTTTTTT.

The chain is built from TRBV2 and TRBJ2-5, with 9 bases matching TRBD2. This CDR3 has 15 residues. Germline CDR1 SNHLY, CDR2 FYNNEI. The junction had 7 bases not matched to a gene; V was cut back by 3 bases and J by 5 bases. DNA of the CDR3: TGTGCCAGCAGTGAGAGGACTAGCGTGAGTGAGACCCAGTACTTC. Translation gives CASSERTSVSETQYF.

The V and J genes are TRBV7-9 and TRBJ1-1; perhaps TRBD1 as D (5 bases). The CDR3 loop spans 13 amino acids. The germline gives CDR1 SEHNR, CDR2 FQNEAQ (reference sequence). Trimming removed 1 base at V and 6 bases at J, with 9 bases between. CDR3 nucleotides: TGTGCCAGCAGCTTAGGGGGCTTGCCTGAAGCTTTCTTT. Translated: CASSLGGLPEAFF.

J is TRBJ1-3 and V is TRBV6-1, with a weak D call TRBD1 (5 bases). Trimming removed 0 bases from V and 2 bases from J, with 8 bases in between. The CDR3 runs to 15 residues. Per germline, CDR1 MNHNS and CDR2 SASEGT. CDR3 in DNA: TGTGCCAGCAGTGAAGCTGGAGGGGCTGGAAACACCATATATTTT. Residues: CASSEAGGAGNTIYF.